The clone carrying this TCR beta chain was counted between two and nine times. What it binds is not known. These data are taken from a study of T-cell memory formation after mild COVID-19. Looking at the study overall: Clusters were largely donor specific. Study results and limitations: Among clones contracting day 15 to 85, CD4/CD8 was balanced, whereas later expanders leaned CD4+. Those CD4+ clones that contracted were mainly in CM and EM (CD8+ ones in EMRA).

Employing constant-segment primers, 5'RACE generated TCR alpha and TCR beta cDNA libraries bearing sample barcodes and UMIs. MiXCR, applied by TCRdb to the 5' RACE reads, yields one record per CDR3 protein. The sample lists 170,000 or so distinct CDR3 sequences, around 30% occurring once. This CDR3 has 14 amino acids. CDR1 and CDR2 (germline): MNHEY, SVGAGI. V lost 10 bases and J 5 bases, leaving 20 bases between the germline ends. The chain joins TRBV6-5 to TRBJ1-2; D unclear. The sample comprised PBMCs or a T cell subset sorted from them (not recorded which). This TCR derives from an adult woman who had mild COVID-19 (a few samples of this study predate the infection). Cell type and time point are not known. In DNA form, the CDR3 reads TGTGCCACCGTCTCAGACGCACGGTTTTATGGCTACACCTTC. Protein product: CATVSDARFYGYTF.